This TCR beta chain was obtained from a study of cytomegalovirus exposure and HLA in healthy donors. The primer mix had 60 Vbeta and 13 Jbeta primers. Assay used: immunoSEQ multiplex PCR; TCRdb lists only in-frame clones, some missing. The table has 65,000 to 90,000 clones, more than 80% seen once. In regard to this clone: The target antigen is unknown.

Findings and caveats of the study: The authors enumerated over 150 TCR beta chains as linked to cytomegalovirus. According to a later analysis, most TCR beta chains associated with CMV appeared HLA-restricted.

The germline V and J ends were trimmed by 6 bases and 0 bases, with 13 bases remaining between them. From germline, CDR1 is SGHKS and CDR2 YYEKEE (reference sequence). The CDR3 runs 15 residues. The specimen sequenced was PBMCs. The V call is TRBV5-5, the J call TRBJ2-1; weak D call: TRBD2 (6 bases). The sequence came from a woman aged 25 to 39 in good health and CMV-seronegative. The CDR3 region is CASTLGGLSYNEQFF. The CDR3, as DNA: TGTGCCAGCACCCTCGGAGGGCTCTCCTACAATGAGCAGTTCTTC.